One and the same sample provided the 16 T cell receptor beta chains below, sequenced in a study of blood T cell repertoires in COVID-19. TCRdb's table, derived via immunoSEQ multiplex PCR, lists solely in-frame clones and lacks some. The sample has 220,000 or so clones, 70% to 85% seen once. Sample: PBMCs or T cells enriched from blood (not recorded which). These receptors all stem from a woman aged 55-70 years who had recovered from COVID-19.

The rearrangement uses TRBV7-2 and TRBJ1-3, with a possible D match to TRBD1 (5 bases). Trimming stripped 2 bases from V and 3 bases from J, with 14 bases between. CDR3 size: 16 residues. CDR1 and CDR2 from the germline V gene are SGHTA and FQGNSA. CDR3 DNA: TGTGCCAGCAGCTTACGGGGGGATAGAAATGGAAACACCATATATTTT. Its protein product is CASSLRGDRNGNTIYF.

This chain links TRBV19 with TRBJ1-5; 9 positions match TRBD1. The junction had 7 bases not matched to a gene; V was cut back by 3 bases and J by 4 bases. CDR3 length: 16 residues. CDR1 is LNHDA and CDR2 is SQIVND in the germline V gene (reference sequence). Written as DNA, the CDR3 is TGTGCCAGTAGTATTCCCGCCGGGACAGGGAATCAGCCCCAGCATTTT. This gives the protein CASSIPAGTGNQPQHF. The variable domain in full, completed from reference TRBV19 and TRBJ1-5, reads DGGITQSPKYLFRKEGQNVTLSCEQNLNHDAMYWYRQDPGQGLRLIYYSQIVNDFQKGDIAEGYSVSREKKESFPLTVTSAQKNPTAFYLCASSIPAGTGNQPQHFGDGTRLSIL.

The V gene is TRBV19, the J gene TRBJ2-7; the match to TRBD1 covers 11 bases. Per the germline V gene, CDR1 is LNHDA and CDR2 is SQIVND (reference sequence). V shed 11 bases and J 6 bases; nucleotides not matched to a gene: 9. The CDR3 is 13 amino acids. CDR3 loop: CAAGQGATTEQYF. In DNA, the CDR3 is TGTGCCGCCGGACAGGGGGCGACTACCGAGCAGTACTTC.

There are a few counts of this clone. The V and J genes are TRBV9 and TRBJ2-1, with D possibly TRBD2 on 5 matching bases. This CDR3 region has 14 residues. In germline, CDR1 is SGDLS, CDR2 YYNGEE. V was trimmed by 4 bases and J by 12 bases, leaving 20 bases between them. DNA of the CDR3: TGTGCCAGCAGCCCACCCCCGAGCGGAGGCTCGCAGTTCTTC. Translating it yields CASSPPPSGGSQFF. The variable domain in full, with the rest retrieved from reference TRBV9 and TRBJ2-1, is DSGVTQTPKHLITATGQRVTLRCSPRSGDLSVYWYQQSLDQGLQFLIQYYNGEERAKGNILERFSAQQFPDLHSELNLSSLELGDSALYFCASSPPPSGGSQFFGPGTRLTVL.

In DNA, the CDR3 is TGCAGTGCTAGCTGGCCGTGCGAGCAGTACTTC. Translating gives CSASWPCEQYF. The genes are TRBV20-1 and TRBJ2-7; no definite D call. V dropped 3 bases and J dropped 6 bases, with 9 bases sitting between them. The germline V gene encodes CDR1 DFQATT and CDR2 SNEGSKA (reference sequence). The CDR3 consists of 11 residues.

V and J are TRBV5-4 and TRBJ2-6; unclear D gene. V was shortened by 3 bases and J by 0 bases, with 10 bases between the two germline ends. Germline lookup yields CDR1 SGHNT and CDR2 YYREEE (reference sequence). CDR3 length equals 16 residues. The CDR3 sequence: CASSYRLLSGANVLTF. In DNA, the CDR3 is TGTGCCAGCAGCTATAGACTGCTCTCTGGGGCCAACGTCCTGACTTTC. Looking up the rest from reference TRBV5-4 and TRBJ2-6 gives the full variable domain: ETGVTQSPTHLIKTRGQQVTLRCSSQSGHNTVSWYQQALGQGPQFIFQYYREEENGRGNFPPRFSGLQFPNYSSELNVNALELDDSALYLCASSYRLLSGANVLTFGAGSRLTVL.

This clone was counted between two and nine times. This chain uses TRBV3-1 (or the pseudogene TRBV3-2) with TRBJ2-2; 7 bases line up with TRBD1. Germline V CDR1 and CDR2: LGHDT, YNNKEL (reference sequence). V dropped 5 bases and J dropped 0; count of bases not matched to a gene: 6. This CDR3 spans 16 amino acids. The CDR3 sequence is CASSVQTGPNTGELFF. DNA of the CDR3: TGTGCCAGCAGCGTCCAGACAGGGCCGAACACCGGGGAGCTGTTTTTT.

The J gene is TRBJ1-2, the V gene TRBV15; D not resolved. V gave up 0 bases and J gave up 5 bases, with 7 bases separating them. CDR1 is LNHNV, CDR2 YYDKDF, per germline (reference sequence). The CDR3 totals 13 residues. CDR3 nucleotide sequence: TGTGCCACCAGCAGAGACTATCCGTATGGCTACACCTTC. It is translated as CATSRDYPYGYTF.

The chain joins TRBV12-3 or TRBV12-4 to TRBJ1-3, with a tentative D call TRBD1 (5 bases). Trimming left V 7 bases short and J 8 bases short, with 15 bases between. The length of the CDR3 is 13 residues. CDR3 coding DNA: TGTGCCAGCACCCCGAATTGGGGGGACACCATATATTTT. Its translation is CASTPNWGDTIYF.

The gene calls are TRBV19 and TRBJ2-1; a possible D gene is TRBD2 (7 bases). The CDR3 totals 14 residues. Germline V CDR1 and CDR2: LNHDA, SQIVND (reference sequence). V was pared by 6 bases and J by 9 bases, with 18 bases between. This CDR3 is CASSQLPRGGEQFF. In nucleotides, the CDR3 is TGTGCCAGTAGCCAACTCCCTAGGGGGGGTGAGCAGTTCTTC. The full variable domain, in which reference TRBV19 and TRBJ2-1 provide the parts outside the CDR3, is DGGITQSPKYLFRKEGQNVTLSCEQNLNHDAMYWYRQDPGQGLRLIYYSQIVNDFQKGDIAEGYSVSREKKESFPLTVTSAQKNPTAFYLCASSQLPRGGEQFFGPGTRLTVL.

The CDR3 reads CASSPPWRTGVYNEQFF. The CDR3 bases are TGTGCCAGCTCACCACCGTGGAGGACAGGGGTCTACAATGAGCAGTTCTTC. V gene TRBV18 combines with J gene TRBJ2-1, with 9 bases identical to TRBD1. The length of the CDR3 is 17 residues. V lost 0 bases to trimming and J lost 3 bases; unmatched junction nucleotides: 6. Germline V gene sequence: CDR1 KGHSH, CDR2 LQKENI.

This chain links TRBV19 with TRBJ1-1, with 9 bases lining up with TRBD1. CDR3 length: 17 amino acids. Trimming at V came to 1 base and at J to 0 bases, leaving 6 bases not matched to a gene. Per germline, CDR1 LNHDA and CDR2 SQIVND (reference sequence). The CDR3 loop reads CASSIGGQGGMNTEAFF. The CDR3 DNA is TGTGCCAGTAGTATAGGGGGACAGGGAGGAATGAACACTGAAGCTTTCTTT. The variable domain in full, with the rest retrieved from reference TRBV19 and TRBJ1-1, is DGGITQSPKYLFRKEGQNVTLSCEQNLNHDAMYWYRQDPGQGLRLIYYSQIVNDFQKGDIAEGYSVSREKKESFPLTVTSAQKNPTAFYLCASSIGGQGGMNTEAFFGQGTRLTVV.

The chain recombines TRBV2 with TRBJ1-2; D possibly corresponds to TRBD1 (6 bases). The V and J ends lost 5 bases and 5 bases respectively, with 12 bases between them. The CDR3 loop spans 13 amino acids. The germline V gene encodes CDR1 SNHLY and CDR2 FYNNEI. As DNA, the CDR3 is TGTGCCAGCAGTACCCGAGGGGGTTATGGCTACACCTTC. Amino acid sequence: CASSTRGGYGYTF.

This chain connects TRBV15 to TRBJ1-4, with D perhaps TRBD1 (5 bases). This CDR3 has 14 amino acids. CDR1 is LNHNV and CDR2 is YYDKDF in the germline V gene (reference sequence). Trimming removed 8 bases at V and 4 bases at J, with 14 bases between. The CDR3 sequence is CATAPGTGNEKLFF. The CDR3 DNA is TGTGCCACCGCCCCTGGGACTGGTAATGAAAAACTGTTTTTT.

V is TRBV27 and J is TRBJ1-4; 7 bases fit TRBD1. The CDR3 is made up of 15 amino acids. With V trimmed by 5 bases and J by 5 bases, 8 bases remained unmatched. CDR1 is MNHEY and CDR2 is SMNVEV in the germline V gene (reference sequence). The CDR3 coding sequence is TGTGCCAGCAGTAGCCCGAGAGGGGGCAATGAAAAACTGTTTTTT. Protein: CASSSPRGGNEKLFF.

This clone showed up just once. The chain combines TRBV3-1 (or the pseudogene TRBV3-2) with TRBJ2-2; no definite D call. V shed 0 bases and J shed 5 bases, with 7 bases lying between them. In germline, CDR1 is LGHDT, CDR2 YNNKEL (reference sequence). This CDR3 comprises 14 residues. The CDR3 DNA reads as TGTGCCAGCAGCCAAGAGCCGCGGACCGGGGAGCTGTTTTTT. This sequence encodes CASSQEPRTGELFF.